A single sample gave rise to the 9 T cell receptor beta chains below, sequenced in a study of blood T cell repertoires in COVID-19. The assay was immunoSEQ multiplex PCR, and TCRdb's table has in-frame clones only and misses some. The table shows about 310,000 clones, with nearly 90% occurring only once. The specimen was PBMCs or T cells enriched from blood (not recorded which). The receptors come from a woman aged 25-40 years who had recovered from COVID-19.

The chain has TRBV6-5 and TRBJ1-2, with 7 bases lining up with TRBD1. The CDR3 spans 13 residues. V shed 2 bases, J shed 7 bases, and the junction held 4 bases outside the gene matches. CDR1 MNHEY and CDR2 SVGAGI come from the germline V gene. In DNA, the CDR3 is TGTGCCAGCAGTTACGCAGGGGGAAGTGGCTACACCTTC. The encoded protein is CASSYAGGSGYTF.

This chain links TRBV2 with TRBJ1-4; D is possibly TRBD1 (6 bases). Germline V gene sequence: CDR1 SNHLY, CDR2 FYNNEI. The CDR3 consists of 14 residues. Trimming cost V 4 bases and J 10 bases, with 16 bases left between them. CDR3 in DNA: TGTGCCAGCAGTGGCGAGCCAGGGGTACGAAAACTGTTTTTT. It encodes CASSGEPGVRKLFF. Drawing the rest from reference TRBV2 and TRBJ1-4, the complete variable domain is EPEVTQTPSHQVTQMGQEVILRCVPISNHLYFYWYRQILGQKVEFLVSFYNNEISEKSEIFDDQFSVERPDGSNFTLKIRSTKLEDSAMYFCASSGEPGVRKLFFGSGTQLSVL.

This rearrangement joins TRBV29-1 to TRBJ2-1; D call uncertain. CDR3 size: 10 residues. Trimming took off 8 bases at V and 1 base at J, with 3 bases between the two ends. The germline CDR1 and CDR2 sequences are SQVTM and ANQGSEA. The CDR3 is CSTSYNEQFF. Written as DNA, the CDR3 is TGCAGCACATCCTACAATGAGCAGTTCTTC.

The chain carries TRBV5-1 and TRBJ2-3; 11 bases match TRBD1. V gave up 2 bases and J gave up 1 base; unmatched junction bases: 15. Germline V lookup: CDR1 SGHRS, CDR2 YFSETQ. The CDR3 sequence is 20 residues long. CDR3 sequence: CASSLESYRDRGRRTDTQYF. DNA for the CDR3: TGCGCCAGCAGCTTAGAATCGTATCGGGACAGGGGGAGACGCACAGATACGCAGTATTTT.

The chain recombines TRBV6-5 with TRBJ1-5; D is perhaps TRBD1 (6 bases). Trimming shortened V by 0 bases and J by 1 base, and 7 bases separated the two germline ends. Germline-derived CDR1 and CDR2 are MNHEY and SVGAGI. The CDR3 has 15 amino acids. CDR3 sequence reads: CASSYSTGSNQPQHF. The CDR3 DNA reads TGTGCCAGCAGTTACTCCACAGGGAGCAATCAGCCCCAGCATTTT.

The V gene is TRBV29-1, the J gene TRBJ2-1, with 9 nucleotides matching TRBD1. Per germline, CDR1 SQVTM and CDR2 ANQGSEA. The CDR3 sequence is 12 residues long. Losses at the gene ends were 8 bases for V and 8 bases for J; bases not matched to a gene: 7. For the CDR3, the DNA is TGCAGCTCGCGGGACAGGGCTTATGAGCAGTTCTTC. The encoded protein is CSSRDRAYEQFF.

Only one count was recorded for this clone. V and J are TRBV2 and TRBJ2-5; D gene unclear. Trimming removed 5 bases from V and 2 bases from J, with 15 bases in between. CDR1 and CDR2 (germline): SNHLY, FYNNEI. The CDR3 covers 15 residues. CDR3 sequence: CASSFGRSAQETQYF. CDR3 DNA sequence: TGTGCCAGCAGTTTCGGAAGGAGCGCTCAAGAGACCCAGTACTTC.

The genes are TRBV24-1 and TRBJ1-5; D unresolved. Trimming left V 2 bases short and J 11 bases short, with 9 bases between. Germline assignment: CDR1 KGHDR and CDR2 SFDVKD. The CDR3 covers 12 residues. The CDR3 DNA follows: TGTGCCACCAGTGATTCAGGAGGAGCCCAGCATTTT. It translates to CATSDSGGAQHF.

This clone was picked up a small number of times. The J gene is TRBJ2-7, the V gene TRBV5-6, with TRBD2 identical over 13 bases. This CDR3 spans 14 amino acids. The germline gives CDR1 SGHDT, CDR2 YYEEEE. The ends lost 2 bases at V and 7 bases at J; junction bases unmatched: 3. The CDR3 loop is CASSLLAGGGEQYF. The CDR3 region has the DNA TGTGCCAGCAGCTTACTAGCGGGAGGGGGTGAGCAGTACTTC.